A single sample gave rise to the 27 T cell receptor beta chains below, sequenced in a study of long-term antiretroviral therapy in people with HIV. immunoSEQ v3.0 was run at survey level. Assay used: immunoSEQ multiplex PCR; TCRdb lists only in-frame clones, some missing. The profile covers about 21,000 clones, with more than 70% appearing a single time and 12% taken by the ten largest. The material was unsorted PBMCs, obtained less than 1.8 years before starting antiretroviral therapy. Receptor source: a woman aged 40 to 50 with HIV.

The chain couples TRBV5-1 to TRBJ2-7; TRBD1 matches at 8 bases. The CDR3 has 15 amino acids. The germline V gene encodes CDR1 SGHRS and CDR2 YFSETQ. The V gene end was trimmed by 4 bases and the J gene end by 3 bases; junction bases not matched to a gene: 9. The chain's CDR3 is CASSPRTGSLYEQYF. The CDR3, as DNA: TGCGCCAGCAGCCCAAGGACAGGGTCCCTCTACGAGCAGTACTTC.

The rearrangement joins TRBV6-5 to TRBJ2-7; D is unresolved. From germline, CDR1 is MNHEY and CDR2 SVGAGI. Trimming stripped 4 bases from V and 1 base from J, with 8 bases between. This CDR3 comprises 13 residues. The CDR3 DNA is TGTGCCAGCAGTTCCCAAAGTTCCTACGAGCAGTACTTC. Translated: CASSSQSSYEQYF.

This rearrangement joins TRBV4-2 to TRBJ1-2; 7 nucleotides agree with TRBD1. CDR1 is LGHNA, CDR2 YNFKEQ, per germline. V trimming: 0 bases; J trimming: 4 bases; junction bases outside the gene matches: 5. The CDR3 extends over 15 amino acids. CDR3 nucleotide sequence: TGTGCCAGCAGCCAAGATGGCGAGGGGGCCTATGGCTACACCTTC. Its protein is CASSQDGEGAYGYTF.

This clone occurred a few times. DNA of the CDR3: TGTGCCAGTAGTATTTTGCAGGGGGCAGGGACTGAAGCTTTCTTT. Its translation: CASSILQGAGTEAFF. This rearrangement joins TRBV19 to TRBJ1-1; TRBD1 aligns across 8 bases. V gave up 3 bases and J gave up 5 bases; unmatched junction bases: 8. CDR1 and CDR2 from the germline V gene are LNHDA and SQIVND (reference sequence). This CDR3 comprises 15 residues.

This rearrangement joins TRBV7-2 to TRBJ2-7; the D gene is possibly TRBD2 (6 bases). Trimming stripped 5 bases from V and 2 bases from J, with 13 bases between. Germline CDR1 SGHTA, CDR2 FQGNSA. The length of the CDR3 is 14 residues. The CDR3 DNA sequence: TGTGCCAGCAGCAACGGGGGTTCTACCTACGAGCAGTACTTC. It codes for CASSNGGSTYEQYF.

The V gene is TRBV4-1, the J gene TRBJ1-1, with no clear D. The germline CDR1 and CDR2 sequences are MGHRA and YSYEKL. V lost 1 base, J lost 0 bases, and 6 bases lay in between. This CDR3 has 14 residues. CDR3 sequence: CASSQGAMNTEAFF. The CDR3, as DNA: TGCGCCAGCAGCCAAGGGGCGATGAACACTGAAGCTTTCTTT.

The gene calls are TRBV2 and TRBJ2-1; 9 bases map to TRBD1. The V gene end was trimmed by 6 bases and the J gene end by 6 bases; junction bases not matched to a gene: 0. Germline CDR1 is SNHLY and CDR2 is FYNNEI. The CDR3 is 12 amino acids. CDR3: CASRDRGNEQFF. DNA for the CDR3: TGTGCCAGCAGGGACAGGGGCAATGAGCAGTTCTTC.

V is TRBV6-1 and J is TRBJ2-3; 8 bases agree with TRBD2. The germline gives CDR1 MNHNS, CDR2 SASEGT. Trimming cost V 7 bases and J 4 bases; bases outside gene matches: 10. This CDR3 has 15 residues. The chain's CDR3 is CASNIDAGGSDTQYF. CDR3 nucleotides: TGTGCCAGCAACATAGATGCGGGAGGCTCAGATACGCAGTATTTT.

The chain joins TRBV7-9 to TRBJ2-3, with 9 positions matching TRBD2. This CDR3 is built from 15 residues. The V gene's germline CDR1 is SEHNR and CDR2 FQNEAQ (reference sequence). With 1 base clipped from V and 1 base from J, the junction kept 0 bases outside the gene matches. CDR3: CASSLGTSGTDTQYF. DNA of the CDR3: TGTGCCAGCAGCTTAGGGACTAGCGGCACAGATACGCAGTATTTT.

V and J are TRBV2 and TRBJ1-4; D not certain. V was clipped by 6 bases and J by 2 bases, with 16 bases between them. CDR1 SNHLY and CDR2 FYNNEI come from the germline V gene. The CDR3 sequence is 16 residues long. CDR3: CASRVDDRLTNEKLFF. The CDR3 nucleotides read TGTGCCAGCAGGGTAGACGACCGGCTTACTAATGAAAAACTGTTTTTT.

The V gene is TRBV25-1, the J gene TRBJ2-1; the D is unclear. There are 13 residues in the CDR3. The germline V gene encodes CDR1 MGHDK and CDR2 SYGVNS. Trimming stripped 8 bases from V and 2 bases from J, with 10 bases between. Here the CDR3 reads CASELGTYNEQFF. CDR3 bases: TGTGCCAGCGAATTAGGGACCTACAATGAGCAGTTCTTC.

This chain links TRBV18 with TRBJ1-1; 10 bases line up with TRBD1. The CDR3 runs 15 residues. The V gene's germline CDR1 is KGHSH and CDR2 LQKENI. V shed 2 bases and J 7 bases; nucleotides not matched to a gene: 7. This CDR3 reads CASSPWDRGSDEAFF. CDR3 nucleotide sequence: TGTGCCAGCTCACCATGGGACAGGGGATCGGATGAAGCTTTCTTT.

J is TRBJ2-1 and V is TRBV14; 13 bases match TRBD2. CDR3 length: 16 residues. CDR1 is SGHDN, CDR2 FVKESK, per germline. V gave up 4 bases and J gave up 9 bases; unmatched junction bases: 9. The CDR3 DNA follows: TGTGCCAGCAGCCGCGGACTAGCGGGAGTGGTGGGTGAGCAGTTCTTC. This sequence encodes CASSRGLAGVVGEQFF.

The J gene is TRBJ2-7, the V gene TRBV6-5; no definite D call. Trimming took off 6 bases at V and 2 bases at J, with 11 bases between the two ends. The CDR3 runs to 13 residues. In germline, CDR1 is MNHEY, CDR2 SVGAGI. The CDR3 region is CASRISLPYEQYF. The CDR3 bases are TGTGCCAGCAGGATCTCTCTCCCCTACGAGCAGTACTTC.

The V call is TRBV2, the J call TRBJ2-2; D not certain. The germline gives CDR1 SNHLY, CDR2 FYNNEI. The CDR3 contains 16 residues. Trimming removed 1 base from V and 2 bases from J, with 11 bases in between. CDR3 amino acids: CASSEEGRVNTGELFF. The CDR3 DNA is TGTGCCAGCAGTGAAGAGGGTCGGGTTAACACCGGGGAGCTGTTTTTT.

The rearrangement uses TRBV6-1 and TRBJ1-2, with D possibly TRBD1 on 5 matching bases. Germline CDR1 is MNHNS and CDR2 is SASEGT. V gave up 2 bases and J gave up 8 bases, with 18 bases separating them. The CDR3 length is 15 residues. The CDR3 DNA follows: TGTGCCAGCAGTGAACCCGGCAGGGCCGCTAGGGGCTACACCTTC. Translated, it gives CASSEPGRAARGYTF.

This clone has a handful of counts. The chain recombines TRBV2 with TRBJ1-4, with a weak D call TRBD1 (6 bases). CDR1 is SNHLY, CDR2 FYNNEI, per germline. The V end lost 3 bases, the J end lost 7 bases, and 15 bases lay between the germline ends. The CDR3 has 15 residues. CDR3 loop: CASSESDRKLEKLFF. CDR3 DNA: TGTGCCAGCAGTGAGAGTGACAGGAAACTTGAAAAACTGTTTTTT.

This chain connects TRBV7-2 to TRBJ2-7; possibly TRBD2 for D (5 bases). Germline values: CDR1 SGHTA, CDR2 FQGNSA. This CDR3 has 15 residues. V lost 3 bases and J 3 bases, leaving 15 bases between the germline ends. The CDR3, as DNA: TGTGCCAGCAGCTTCCGGGGAGACGGAAGCTACGAGCAGTACTTC. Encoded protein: CASSFRGDGSYEQYF.

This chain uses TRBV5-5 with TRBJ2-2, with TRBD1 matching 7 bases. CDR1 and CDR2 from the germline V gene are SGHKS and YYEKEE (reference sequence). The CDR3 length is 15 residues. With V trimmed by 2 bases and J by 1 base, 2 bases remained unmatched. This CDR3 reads CASSFGTENTGELFF. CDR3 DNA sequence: TGTGCCAGCAGCTTCGGGACAGAGAACACCGGGGAGCTGTTTTTT.

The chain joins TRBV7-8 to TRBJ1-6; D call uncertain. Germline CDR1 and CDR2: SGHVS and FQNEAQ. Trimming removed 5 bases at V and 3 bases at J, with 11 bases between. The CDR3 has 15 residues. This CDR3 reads CASSPTSIYNSPLHF. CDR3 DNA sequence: TGTGCCAGCAGCCCAACCAGCATCTATAATTCACCCCTCCACTTT. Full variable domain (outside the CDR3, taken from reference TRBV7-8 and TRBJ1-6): GAGVSQSPRYKVAKRGQDVALRCDPISGHVSLFWYQQALGQGPEFLTYFQNEAQLDKSGLPSDRFFAERPEGSVSTLKIQRTQQEDSAVYLCASSPTSIYNSPLHFGNGTRLTVT.

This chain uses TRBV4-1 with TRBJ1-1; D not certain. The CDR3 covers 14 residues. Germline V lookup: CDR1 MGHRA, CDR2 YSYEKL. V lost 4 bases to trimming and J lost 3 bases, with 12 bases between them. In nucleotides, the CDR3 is TGCGCCAGCAGCCGAGGGCAGGTATACACTGAAGCTTTCTTT. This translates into CASSRGQVYTEAFF.

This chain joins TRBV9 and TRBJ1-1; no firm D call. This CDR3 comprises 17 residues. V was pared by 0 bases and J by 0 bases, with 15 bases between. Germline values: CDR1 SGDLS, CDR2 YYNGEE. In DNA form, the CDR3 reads TGTGCCAGCAGCGTAGCTCATGGCGGAGGCCTGAACACTGAAGCTTTCTTT. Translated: CASSVAHGGGLNTEAFF.

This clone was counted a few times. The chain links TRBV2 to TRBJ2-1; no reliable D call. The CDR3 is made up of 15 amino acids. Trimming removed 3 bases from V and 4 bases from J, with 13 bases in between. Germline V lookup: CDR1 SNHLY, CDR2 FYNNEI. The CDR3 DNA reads TGTGCCAGCAGTGACGGCAGGATGGTATACAATGAGCAGTTCTTC. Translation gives CASSDGRMVYNEQFF.

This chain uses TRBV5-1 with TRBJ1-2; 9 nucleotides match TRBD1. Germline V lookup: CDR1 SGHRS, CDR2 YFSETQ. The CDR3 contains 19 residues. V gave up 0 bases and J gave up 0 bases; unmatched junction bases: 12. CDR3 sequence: CASSLGITGGETANYGYTF. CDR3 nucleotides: TGCGCCAGCAGCTTGGGTATTACAGGGGGCGAGACTGCTAACTATGGCTACACCTTC.

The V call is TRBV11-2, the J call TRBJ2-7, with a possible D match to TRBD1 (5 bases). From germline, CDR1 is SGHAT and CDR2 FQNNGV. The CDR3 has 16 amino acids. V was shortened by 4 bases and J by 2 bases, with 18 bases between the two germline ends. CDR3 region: CASSSSFDRPTYEQYF. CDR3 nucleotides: TGTGCCAGCAGCTCTTCGTTCGACAGACCAACCTACGAGCAGTACTTC.

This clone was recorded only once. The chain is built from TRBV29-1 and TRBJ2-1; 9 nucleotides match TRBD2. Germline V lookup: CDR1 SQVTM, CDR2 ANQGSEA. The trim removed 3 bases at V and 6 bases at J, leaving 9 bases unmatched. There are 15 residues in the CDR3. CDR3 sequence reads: CSVDHSGRGGNEQFF. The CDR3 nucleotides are TGCAGCGTTGACCATAGCGGGAGAGGGGGCAATGAGCAGTTCTTC.

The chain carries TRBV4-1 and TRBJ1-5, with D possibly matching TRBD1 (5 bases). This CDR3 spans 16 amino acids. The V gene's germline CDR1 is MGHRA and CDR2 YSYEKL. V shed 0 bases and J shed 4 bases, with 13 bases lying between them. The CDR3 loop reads CASSQDFQGVNQPQHF. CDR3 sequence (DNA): TGCGCCAGCAGCCAAGATTTCCAGGGCGTAAATCAGCCCCAGCATTTT.